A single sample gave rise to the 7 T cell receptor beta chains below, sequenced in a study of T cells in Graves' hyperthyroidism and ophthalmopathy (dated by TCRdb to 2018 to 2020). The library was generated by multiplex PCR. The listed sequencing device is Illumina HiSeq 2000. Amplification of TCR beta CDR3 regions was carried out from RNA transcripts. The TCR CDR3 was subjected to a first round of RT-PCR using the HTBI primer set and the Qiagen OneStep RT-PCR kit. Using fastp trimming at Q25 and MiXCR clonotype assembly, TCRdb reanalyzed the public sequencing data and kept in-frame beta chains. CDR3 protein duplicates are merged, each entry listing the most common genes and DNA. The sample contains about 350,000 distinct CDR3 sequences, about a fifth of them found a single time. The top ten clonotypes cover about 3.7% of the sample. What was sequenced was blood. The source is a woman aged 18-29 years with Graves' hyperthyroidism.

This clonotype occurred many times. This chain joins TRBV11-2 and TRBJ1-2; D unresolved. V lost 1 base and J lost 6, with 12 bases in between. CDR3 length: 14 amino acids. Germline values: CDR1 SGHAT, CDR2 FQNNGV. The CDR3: CASSLGMGWDGYTF. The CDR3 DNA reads TGTGCCAGCAGCTTAGGGATGGGATGGGATGGCTACACCTTC.

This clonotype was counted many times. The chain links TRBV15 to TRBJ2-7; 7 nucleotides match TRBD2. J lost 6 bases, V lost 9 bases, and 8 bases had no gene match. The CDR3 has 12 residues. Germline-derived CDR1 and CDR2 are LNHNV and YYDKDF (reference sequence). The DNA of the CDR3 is TGTGCCACTAGGGACTACCCCGGCGAGCAGTACTTC. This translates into CATRDYPGEQYF. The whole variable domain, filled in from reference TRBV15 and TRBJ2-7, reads DAMVIQNPRYQVTQFGKPVTLSCSQTLNHNVMYWYQQKSSQAPKLLFHYYDKDFNNEADTPDNFQSRRPNTSFCFLDIRSPGLGDTAMYLCATRDYPGEQYFGPGTRLTVT.

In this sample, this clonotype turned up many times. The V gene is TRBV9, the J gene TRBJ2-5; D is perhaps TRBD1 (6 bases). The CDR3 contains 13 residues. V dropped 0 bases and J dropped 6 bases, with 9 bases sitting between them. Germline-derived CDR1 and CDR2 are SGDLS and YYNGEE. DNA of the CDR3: TGTGCCAGCAGCGTAGGAGGGGGAAAGACCCAGTACTTC. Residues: CASSVGGGKTQYF.

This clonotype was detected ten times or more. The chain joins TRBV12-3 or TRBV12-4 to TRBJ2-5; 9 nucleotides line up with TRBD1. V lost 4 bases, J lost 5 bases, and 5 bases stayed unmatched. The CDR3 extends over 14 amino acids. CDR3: CASSSQGAEETQYF. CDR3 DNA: TGTGCCAGCAGTTCACAGGGGGCCGAGGAGACCCAGTACTTC.

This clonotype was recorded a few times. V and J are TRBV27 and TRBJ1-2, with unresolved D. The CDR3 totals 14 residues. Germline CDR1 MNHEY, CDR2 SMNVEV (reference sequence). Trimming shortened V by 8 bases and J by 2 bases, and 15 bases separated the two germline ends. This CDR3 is CASGRGRANYGYTF. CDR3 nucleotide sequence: TGTGCCAGCGGGCGCGGACGAGCGAACTATGGCTACACCTTC.

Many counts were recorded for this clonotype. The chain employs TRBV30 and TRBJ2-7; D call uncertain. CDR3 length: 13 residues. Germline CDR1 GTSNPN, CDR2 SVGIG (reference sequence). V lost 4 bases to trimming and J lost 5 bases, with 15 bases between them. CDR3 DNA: TGTGCCTGGAAGAGATCTACCATCAACGAGCAGTACTTC. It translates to CAWKRSTINEQYF.

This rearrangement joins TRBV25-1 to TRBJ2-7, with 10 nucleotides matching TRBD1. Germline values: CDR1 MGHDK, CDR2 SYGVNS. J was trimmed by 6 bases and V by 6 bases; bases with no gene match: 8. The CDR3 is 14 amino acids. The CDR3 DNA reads TGTGCCAGCAGGAGCGGGACAGGGGTAGCCGAGCAGTACTTC. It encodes CASRSGTGVAEQYF.